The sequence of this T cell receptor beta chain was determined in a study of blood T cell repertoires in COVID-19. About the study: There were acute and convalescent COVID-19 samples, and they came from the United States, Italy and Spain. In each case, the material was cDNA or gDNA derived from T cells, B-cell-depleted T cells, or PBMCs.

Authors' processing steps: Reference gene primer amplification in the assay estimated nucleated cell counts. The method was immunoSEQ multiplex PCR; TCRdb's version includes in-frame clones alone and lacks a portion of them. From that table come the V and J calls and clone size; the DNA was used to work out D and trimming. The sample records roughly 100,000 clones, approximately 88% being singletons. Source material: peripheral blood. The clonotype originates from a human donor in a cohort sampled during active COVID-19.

Written as DNA, the CDR3 is TGTGCCAGCAGCTTAGCTGCCCCAGGGGCCGGGGAGCTGTTTTTT. Protein sequence: CASSLAAPGAGELFF. The chain uses TRBV7-6 and TRBJ2-2; tentatively, D is TRBD1 (6 bases). Germline V gives CDR1 SGHVS, CDR2 FNYEAQ. The V gene lost 0 bases and the J gene lost 6 bases, with 11 bases spanning the gap. The CDR3 consists of 15 residues.